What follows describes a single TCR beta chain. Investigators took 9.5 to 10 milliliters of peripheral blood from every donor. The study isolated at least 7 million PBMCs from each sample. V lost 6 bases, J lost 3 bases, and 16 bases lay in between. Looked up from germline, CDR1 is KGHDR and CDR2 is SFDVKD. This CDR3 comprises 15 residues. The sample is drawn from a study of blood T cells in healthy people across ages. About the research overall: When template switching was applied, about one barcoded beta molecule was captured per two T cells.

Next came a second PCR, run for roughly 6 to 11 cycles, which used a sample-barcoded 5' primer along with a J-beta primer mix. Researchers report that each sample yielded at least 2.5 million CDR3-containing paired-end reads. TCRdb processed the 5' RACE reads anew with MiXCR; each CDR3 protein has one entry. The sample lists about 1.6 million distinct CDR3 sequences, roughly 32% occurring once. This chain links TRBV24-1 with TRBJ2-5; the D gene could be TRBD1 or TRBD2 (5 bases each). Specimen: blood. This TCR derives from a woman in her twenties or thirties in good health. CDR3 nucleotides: TGTGCCACCAGTCGGATCGGGGCGGAGGAAGAGACCCAGTACTTC. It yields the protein CATSRIGAEEETQYF.